These 24 T cell receptor beta chains were sequenced from one sample in a study of low-dose radiotherapy and immunotherapy resistance in tumors. TRAV- and TRBV-specific primers primed first-strand cDNA, covering alpha and beta chains. TCRs were put through roughly 20 PCR cycles of amplification with Phusion. A constant-region primer and the V-primer adapter served as the primer pair. TCRdb fed the reads into MiXCR, producing one record per CDR3 protein. This table has 80,000 to 95,000 distinct CDR3 sequences, 9% to 9.5% appearing once. Time point reported: before trial treatment. The source was PBMCs, collected before treatment. The receptors derive from a male donor with prostate cancer.

This clonotype was counted at least ten times. The chain uses TRBV5-6 and TRBJ2-3; TRBD1 agrees at 9 bases. V shed 5 bases, J shed 3 bases, and the junction held 4 bases outside the gene matches. CDR3 length: 14 amino acids. Germline V lookup: CDR1 SGHDT, CDR2 YYEEEE. DNA of the CDR3: TGTGCCAGCAGAGGGACAGGGACTACAGATACGCAGTATTTT. It translates to CASRGTGTTDTQYF.

This clonotype was counted many times. This chain uses TRBV7-9 with TRBJ2-7; 7 nucleotides agree with TRBD1. This CDR3 is 17 amino acids long. Trimming at V came to 4 bases and at J to 4 bases, leaving 16 bases not matched to a gene. From germline, CDR1 is SEHNR and CDR2 FQNEAQ (reference sequence). In nucleotides, the CDR3 is TGTGCCAGCAGCTACAGGGGCCGACAGGGTTGGGTTTACGAGCAGTACTTC. This translates into CASSYRGRQGWVYEQYF.

This clonotype came up many times. Written as DNA, the CDR3 is TGTGCCTGGAGTGTACGGGCCGGGACGTCGGAGACCCAGTACTTC. Translation gives CAWSVRAGTSETQYF. The chain has TRBV30 and TRBJ2-5; D might be TRBD1 or TRBD2, each matching 5 bases. V dropped 0 bases and J dropped 5 bases, with 16 bases sitting between them. Germline V gene sequence: CDR1 GTSNPN, CDR2 SVGIG (reference sequence). The CDR3 has 15 residues. The complete variable domain, with remaining parts taken from reference TRBV30 and TRBJ2-5, reads SQTIHQWPATLVQPVGSPLSLECTVEGTSNPNLYWYRQAAGRGLQLLFYSVGIGQISSEVPQNLSASRPQDRQFILSSKKLLLSDSGFYLCAWSVRAGTSETQYFGPGTRLLVL.

The count of this clonotype is one. The rearrangement joins TRBV20-1 to TRBJ2-1, with D tentatively TRBD1 (6 bases). V was shortened by 3 bases and J by 3 bases, with 9 bases between the two germline ends. This CDR3 is built from 13 residues. Germline V gives CDR1 DFQATT, CDR2 SNEGSKA (reference sequence). In nucleotides, the CDR3 is TGCAGTGCTAGGCCCAGGGGCTACAATGAGCAGTTCTTC. It encodes CSARPRGYNEQFF.

This clonotype showed up many times. The V and J genes are TRBV9 and TRBJ2-1; 12 nucleotides match TRBD2. Trimming at V came to 4 bases and at J to 3 bases, leaving 5 bases not matched to a gene. CDR3 size: 16 residues. The germline gives CDR1 SGDLS, CDR2 YYNGEE. CDR3 coding DNA: TGTGCCAGCAGCACCCGGACTAGCGGGGTCTACAATGAGCAGTTCTTC. This gives the protein CASSTRTSGVYNEQFF.

There are many counts of this clonotype. The gene calls are TRBV5-1 and TRBJ2-1; D unresolved. Germline CDR1 SGHRS, CDR2 YFSETQ. V was shortened by 0 bases and J by 5 bases, with 9 bases between the two germline ends. The CDR3 contains 14 residues. For the CDR3, the DNA is TGCGCCAGCAGCTTGGAGGCAGTCGACAATGAGCAGTTCTTC. This encodes CASSLEAVDNEQFF.

The genes are TRBV5-1 and TRBJ2-7; 9 positions agree with TRBD1. The V segment lost 4 bases and the J segment 3 bases; nucleotides outside the gene matches: 5. Germline V gene data show CDR1 as SGHRS and CDR2 as YFSETQ. The CDR3 has 14 residues. The CDR3 here is CASSQDRGVYEQYF. CDR3 DNA sequence: TGCGCCAGCAGCCAGGACAGGGGAGTCTACGAGCAGTACTTC.

This clonotype was seen ten or more times. The chain uses TRBV18 and TRBJ1-4; D unclear. The CDR3 covers 16 residues. Germline CDR1 KGHSH, CDR2 LQKENI. The V and J ends lost 3 bases and 2 bases respectively, with 13 bases between them. CDR3 protein: CASSPYASATNEKLFF. The CDR3 DNA follows: TGTGCCAGCTCACCCTACGCGAGCGCGACTAATGAAAAACTGTTTTTT.

This clonotype was recorded many times. In nucleotides, the CDR3 is TGTGCCTGGACAGGTTTGAACACTGAAGCTTTCTTT. Translating it yields CAWTGLNTEAFF. The chain couples TRBV30 to TRBJ1-1; D gene ambiguous. The ends were cut back, 4 bases at V and 0 bases at J, with 6 bases in the middle. Germline V lookup: CDR1 GTSNPN, CDR2 SVGIG (reference sequence). This CDR3 spans 12 amino acids.

This clonotype has more than one count but fewer than ten. V is TRBV7-3 and J is TRBJ2-1; D assignment may be TRBD1 or TRBD2 (6 bases each). The CDR3 runs to 12 residues. Germline CDR1 is SGHTA and CDR2 is FQGTGA. V was shortened by 0 bases and J by 10 bases, with 7 bases between the two germline ends. CDR3 bases: TGTGCCAGCAGCTTAACGGGGGGCGAGCAGTTCTTC. It translates to CASSLTGGEQFF.

This clonotype was detected ten times or more. V usage is TRBV4-2 and J usage is TRBJ1-1; D perhaps matches TRBD1 (6 bases). Trimming left V 1 base short and J 3 bases short, with 15 bases between. The CDR3 sequence is 16 residues long. Germline-derived CDR1 and CDR2 are LGHNA and YNFKEQ. This CDR3 reads CASSQGAGALYTEAFF. As DNA, the CDR3 is TGTGCCAGCAGCCAAGGGGCAGGGGCTCTGTACACTGAAGCTTTCTTT.

This clonotype was found many times. The chain uses TRBV20-1 and TRBJ1-1; 10 nucleotides agree with TRBD1. Trimming cost V 3 bases and J 2 bases; bases outside gene matches: 9. The CDR3 has 16 residues. Germline lookup yields CDR1 DFQATT and CDR2 SNEGSKA (reference sequence). CDR3 amino acids: CSARGDRGQYNTEAFF. CDR3 sequence (DNA): TGCAGTGCTAGGGGGGACAGGGGTCAATACAACACTGAAGCTTTCTTT.

This clonotype was recorded many times. The chain combines TRBV18 with TRBJ2-1, with unresolved D. This CDR3 is built from 16 residues. Germline lookup yields CDR1 KGHSH and CDR2 LQKENI. Between the trimmed V and J ends, which lost 3 bases and 9 bases, there was a span of 21 bases. The CDR3 sequence: CASSPPGWAPRGEQFF. The DNA of the CDR3 is TGTGCCAGCTCACCCCCCGGGTGGGCGCCACGAGGTGAGCAGTTCTTC.

This clonotype was picked up many times. The chain carries TRBV5-1 and TRBJ2-4, with D uncertain. This CDR3 is 14 amino acids long. Trimming left V 0 bases short and J 2 bases short, with 6 bases between. Germline values: CDR1 SGHRS, CDR2 YFSETQ. The CDR3 here is CASSLEGSKNIQYF. CDR3 bases: TGCGCCAGCAGCTTGGAGGGCTCCAAAAACATTCAGTACTTC.

This clonotype was observed at least ten times. J is TRBJ1-1 and V is TRBV3-1; D is unresolved. Germline CDR1 LGHDT, CDR2 YNNKEL (reference sequence). CDR3 size: 14 residues. Trimming pared 0 bases from V and 4 bases from J, leaving 9 bases between. Here the CDR3 reads CASSQDFRGTEAFF. In DNA, the CDR3 is TGTGCCAGCAGCCAAGATTTTCGGGGCACTGAAGCTTTCTTT.

Comment on this clonotype: A far more abundant clone sits one base away, making this likely a read error. The V gene is TRBV13, the J gene TRBJ2-7; TRBD1 or TRBD2 may be the D gene (5 bases each). This CDR3 is 14 amino acids long. CDR1 PRHDT and CDR2 FYEKMQ come from the germline V gene (reference sequence). Trimming took off 5 bases at V and 3 bases at J, with 14 bases between the two ends. The CDR3 spells CASSPSWGRYEQYV. In DNA form, the CDR3 reads TGTGCCAGCAGCCCATCCTGGGGACGCTACGAGCAGTACGTC.

This clonotype was detected ten times or more. This chain joins TRBV27 and TRBJ2-3, with 8 positions matching TRBD2. This CDR3 has 15 residues. The V and J ends lost 8 bases and 5 bases, in that order; junction bases with no gene match: 12. In germline, CDR1 is MNHEY, CDR2 SMNVEV (reference sequence). CDR3 in DNA: TGTGCCAGCTCATCAGGGAGCGGGAGTGGAGATACGCAGTATTTT. As protein: CASSSGSGSGDTQYF.

This chain connects TRBV11-1 to TRBJ2-7; 11 bases match TRBD2. The V segment lost 3 bases and the J segment 2 bases; nucleotides outside the gene matches: 3. The CDR3 length is 15 residues. Germline CDR1 SGHAT, CDR2 FQDESV (reference sequence). DNA for the CDR3: TGTGCCAGCAGCTTGGGACTAGCGGAAACCTACGAGCAGTACTTC. Translated: CASSLGLAETYEQYF.

This clonotype was counted ten times or more. The CDR3: CASSLAGATGANVLTF. Here the CDR3 DNA reads TGCGCCAGCAGCTTGGCCGGGGCCACTGGGGCCAACGTCCTGACTTTC. V gene TRBV5-1 combines with J gene TRBJ2-6; TRBD1 or TRBD2 may be the D gene (5 bases each). Germline loops: CDR1 SGHRS, CDR2 YFSETQ. V was pared by 0 bases and J by 2 bases, with 9 bases between. CDR3 size: 16 residues.

This clonotype was detected ten times or more. This rearrangement joins TRBV4-3 to TRBJ2-1; D uncertain. This CDR3 is 15 amino acids long. Germline CDR1 reads LGHNA; CDR2 reads YSLEER. The V end lost 0 bases, the J end lost 3 bases, and 9 bases lay between the germline ends. As DNA, the CDR3 is TGCGCCAGCAGCCAAGATCAGAACAGCTACAATGAGCAGTTCTTC. Residues: CASSQDQNSYNEQFF.

Many counts were recorded for this clonotype. This rearrangement joins TRBV6-7 to TRBJ2-3, with TRBD2 identical over 7 bases. TRBV6-7 is labeled an ORF, and its function is uncertain. V lost 6 bases and J lost 0; bases outside the gene matches: 9. There are 16 residues in the CDR3. DNA of the CDR3: TGTGCCAGCAGCCCCTCGGGGGAGGGCAGCACAGATACGCAGTATTTT. Residues: CASSPSGEGSTDTQYF.

CDR3 loop: CASSLKPGDEQYF. The CDR3 nucleotides are TGTGCCAGCAGCCTCAAACCGGGAGACGAGCAGTACTTC. The rearrangement joins TRBV5-8 to TRBJ2-7, with a tentative D call TRBD2 (6 bases). The ends were cut back, 4 bases at V and 5 bases at J, with 13 bases in the middle. CDR1 is SGHTS and CDR2 is YDEGEE in the germline V gene. The CDR3 length is 13 residues.

This clonotype was counted ten times or more. The rearrangement joins TRBV7-2 to TRBJ2-7; D uncertain. CDR1 and CDR2 from the germline V gene are SGHTA and FQGNSA. This CDR3 has 12 residues. The V gene lost 3 bases and the J gene lost 10 bases, with 13 bases spanning the gap. CDR3 loop: CASSLLPGPQYF. In DNA form, the CDR3 reads TGTGCCAGCAGCTTGCTACCGGGCCCCCAGTACTTC.

This clonotype was counted ten times or more. The chain has TRBV28 and TRBJ1-2, with a weak D call TRBD1 (6 bases). The germline CDR1 and CDR2 sequences are MDHEN and SYDVKM. This CDR3 comprises 13 residues. V was pared by 5 bases and J by 5 bases, with 12 bases between. DNA of the CDR3: TGTGCCAGCAGTCGACAGGTTATGTATGGCTACACCTTC. Translation gives CASSRQVMYGYTF.